What follows is one T cell receptor beta chain and its context. Losses at the gene ends were 6 bases for V and 5 bases for J; bases not matched to a gene: 14. CDR1 is SQVTM, CDR2 ANQGSEA, per germline. This CDR3 contains 17 residues. Assay used: immunoSEQ multiplex PCR; TCRdb lists only in-frame clones, some missing. Of more than 550,000 clones in the sample, 70% to 90% were seen once. The record originates from a study of shared T cell receptors in the human thymus. The same specimen was also included in a second study, on human thymus T cells. From that study: Thymic samples were excised during corrective heart operations.

This receptor was identified in a girl under three years old with a congenital heart defect. The sequenced material came from thymocytes. This rearrangement joins TRBV29-1 to TRBJ2-5, with 14 positions matching TRBD2. The CDR3 DNA is TGCAGCGTCAACCGGGCCAGACTAGCGGGGGGGGTCGAGACCCAGTACTTC. It specifies CSVNRARLAGGVETQYF. The full variable domain, its missing parts supplied by reference TRBV29-1 and TRBJ2-5, is SAVISQKPSRDICQRGTSLTIQCQVDSQVTMMFWYRQQPGQSLTLIATANQGSEATYESGFVIDKFPISRPNLTFSTLTVSNMSPEDSSIYLCSVNRARLAGGVETQYFGPGTRLLVL.